This TCR beta chain was retrieved from a study of cytomegalovirus exposure and HLA in healthy donors. Study conclusions and caveats: A previous analysis found most TCR beta V segments productive roughly 90% or roughly 30% of the time. It was around 160 TCR beta chains that were listed as cytomegalovirus-associated.

Turning to this clone: Antigen: not known.

PCR involved 60 Vbeta and 13 Jbeta primers. The assay was immunoSEQ multiplex PCR, and TCRdb's table has in-frame clones only and misses some. The table records fewer than 150,000 clones, 80% of them present only once. The germline gives CDR1 SQVTM, CDR2 ANQGSEA. Trimming pared 3 bases from V and 1 base from J, leaving 9 bases between. The CDR3 extends over 13 amino acids. Sequencing was carried out using PBMCs. The rearrangement joins TRBV29-1 to TRBJ1-2, with D tentatively TRBD1 (5 bases). The source of this sequence is a man under 40 in good health and CMV-seronegative. The CDR3 reads CSVDRRDNYGYTF. CDR3 DNA sequence: TGCAGCGTTGATCGCAGGGATAACTATGGCTACACCTTC.